The 24 T cell receptor beta chains reported below all come from one sample, sequenced in a study of blood T cell repertoires in COVID-19 (TCRdb year 2020). Library construction relied on the immunoSEQ multiplex PCR assay. TCRdb retrieved this table from immuneACCESS and kept in-frame rearrangements only. Not all clones are present; in checked studies, unresolved V genes account for under half, and no reason is known for the remainder. The sample records more than 80,000 clones, 87% of which are singletons. The biggest ten clones account for approximately 20% of the sample. The source material was peripheral blood. These receptors were obtained from a woman aged 55-69 years with COVID-19, enrolled during active disease.

CDR3 sequence: CSASPGNNQYEQYF. CDR3 bases: TGCAGTGCTAGTCCGGGGAACAACCAATACGAGCAGTACTTC. V gene TRBV20-1 combines with J gene TRBJ2-7, with D possibly matching TRBD2 (5 bases). V shed 3 bases and J shed 4 bases, with 16 bases lying between them. The germline gives CDR1 DFQATT, CDR2 SNEGSKA (reference sequence). The CDR3 is made up of 14 amino acids.

This clone has a single count. CDR3 sequence reads: CASSHDRGINYGYTF. The CDR3 nucleotides read TGTGCCAGCAGCCACGACAGGGGGATTAACTATGGCTACACCTTC. The chain employs TRBV4-2 and TRBJ1-2, with 9 positions matching TRBD1. V was clipped by 3 bases and J by 1 base; unmatched bases: 3. The CDR3 has 15 residues. Per germline, CDR1 LGHNA and CDR2 YNFKEQ.

For the CDR3, the DNA is TGTGCCAGCACCCGGACCGACAGGGGGCGCTTGAGGCAGCCCCAGCATTTT. Amino acid sequence: CASTRTDRGRLRQPQHF. The chain is built from TRBV5-6 and TRBJ1-5; 10 nucleotides match TRBD1. Per germline, CDR1 SGHDT and CDR2 YYEEEE. Trimming at V came to 6 bases and at J to 7 bases, leaving 16 bases not matched to a gene. This CDR3 is 17 amino acids long.

This chain joins TRBV4-2 and TRBJ2-7; 7 bases fit TRBD1. The germline gives CDR1 LGHNA, CDR2 YNFKEQ. The CDR3 loop spans 15 amino acids. V trimming: 2 bases; J trimming: 0 bases; junction bases outside the gene matches: 4. The CDR3 spells CASSQPDRASYEQYF. The CDR3 nucleotides are TGTGCCAGCAGCCAACCCGACAGGGCCTCCTACGAGCAGTACTTC.

The chain has TRBV18 and TRBJ1-3; possible D gene TRBD1, 6 bases. Trimming cost V 4 bases and J 0 bases, with 10 bases left between them. CDR1 KGHSH and CDR2 LQKENI come from the germline V gene. This CDR3 is 15 amino acids long. CDR3 DNA sequence: TGTGCCAGCTCACTGGGACAAATCTCTGGAAACACCATATATTTT. It yields the protein CASSLGQISGNTIYF.

In its sample, this clone was seen once. The chain links TRBV7-2 to TRBJ1-4, with D unresolved. The V end was cut by 8 bases, the J end by 3 bases, with 10 bases between. The CDR3 consists of 13 residues. Germline-derived CDR1 and CDR2 are SGHTA and FQGNSA. CDR3 in amino acids: CASRRVSNEKLFF. CDR3 bases: TGTGCCAGCCGGAGGGTCTCTAATGAAAAACTGTTTTTT.

The V and J genes are TRBV2 and TRBJ1-4; 8 positions match TRBD1. The CDR3 has 14 residues. The germline gives CDR1 SNHLY, CDR2 FYNNEI. V shed 5 bases and J 7 bases; nucleotides not matched to a gene: 6. The CDR3 spells CASSPRQGSEKLFF. As DNA, the CDR3 is TGTGCCAGCAGTCCTCGACAGGGGAGTGAAAAACTGTTTTTT.

The chain couples TRBV11-3 to TRBJ1-1, with 8 nucleotides matching TRBD1. The ends lost 10 bases at V and 4 bases at J; junction bases unmatched: 8. The CDR3 is 13 residues long. Per germline, CDR1 SGHNT and CDR2 YENEEA. The CDR3: CAISDREVTEAFF. The CDR3 bases are TGTGCCATCTCGGACAGGGAGGTCACTGAAGCTTTCTTT.

This rearrangement joins TRBV28 to TRBJ1-1, with D perhaps TRBD1 (5 bases). Germline assignment: CDR1 MDHEN and CDR2 SYDVKM. V was shortened by 5 bases and J by 5 bases, with 12 bases between the two germline ends. This CDR3 comprises 13 residues. As DNA, the CDR3 is TGTGCCAGCAGTCGACAGTGGGATACTGAAGCTTTCTTT. This sequence encodes CASSRQWDTEAFF.

The gene calls are TRBV4-3 and TRBJ1-5; D gene ambiguous. Germline-derived CDR1 and CDR2 are LGHNA and YSLEER. The CDR3 totals 14 residues. V lost 1 base to trimming and J lost 7 bases, with 11 bases between them. In DNA, the CDR3 is TGCGCCAGCAGCCAAGGGGAGGGCGGACAGCCCCAGCATTTT. It encodes CASSQGEGGQPQHF.

The chain recombines TRBV11-3 with TRBJ2-5; TRBD1 is a possible D gene (6 bases). V was clipped by 2 bases and J by 5 bases, with 15 bases between them. Germline assignment: CDR1 SGHNT and CDR2 YENEEA. This CDR3 spans 15 amino acids. The CDR3, as DNA: TGTGCCAGCAGCTTACGCCCAGGGGCCAGTGAGACCCAGTACTTC. It translates to CASSLRPGASETQYF. Filled out from reference TRBV11-3 and TRBJ2-5, the complete variable domain reads EAGVVQSPRYKIIEKKQPVAFWCNPISGHNTLYWYLQNLGQGPELLIRYENEEAVDDSQLPKDRFSAERLKGVDSTLKIQPAELGDSAVYLCASSLRPGASETQYFGPGTRLLVL.

The chain carries TRBV6-4 and TRBJ1-1; 7 nucleotides agree with TRBD1. The CDR3 is 14 amino acids. The V gene end was trimmed by 6 bases and the J gene end by 7 bases; junction bases not matched to a gene: 11. Germline V lookup: CDR1 MRHNA, CDR2 SNTAGT. The CDR3 loop is CASSLGGRGDEAFF. The CDR3 DNA reads TGTGCCAGCAGCTTAGGGGGCCGGGGTGATGAAGCTTTCTTT.

The chain links TRBV21-1 to TRBJ2-7; the table names TRBD1, a call not compared with the DNA. TRBV21-1 is listed as a pseudogene. The CDR3 contains 19 residues. CDR3 in DNA: TGTGCCAGCAGCAATGGCCGGACAGTCCCATGCCCGATCTCCTACGAGCAGTACTTC. Translated: CASSNGRTVPCPISYEQYF.

This clone was detected only a few times. The V gene is TRBV27, the J gene TRBJ1-1; possible D gene TRBD1, 6 bases. The germline V gene has CDR1 MNHEY and CDR2 SMNVEV (reference sequence). V lost 1 base and J 4 bases, leaving 16 bases between the germline ends. There are 16 residues in the CDR3. CDR3 DNA: TGTGCCAGCAGTTTATTTTGGGGGCTGAGTGGCACTGAAGCTTTCTTT. It encodes CASSLFWGLSGTEAFF.

The genes are TRBV23-1 and TRBJ1-5; D call uncertain. TRBV23-1 is known as an ORF, though its function is uncertain. CDR3 length: 17 amino acids. Trimming took 4 bases from V and 6 from J, leaving 22 bases between them. In DNA form, the CDR3 reads TGCGCCAGCAGTCTCGTCCAGCTAACACGAGGCGGTCAGCCCCAGCATTTT. Encoded protein: CASSLVQLTRGGQPQHF.

This chain connects TRBV19 to TRBJ1-6, with TRBD1 as a possible D gene (6 bases). The V gene's germline CDR1 is LNHDA and CDR2 SQIVND (reference sequence). This CDR3 comprises 14 residues. Trimming pared 8 bases from V and 8 bases from J, leaving 16 bases between. The CDR3 protein is CASCLRDKYSPLHF. The CDR3 coding sequence is TGTGCCAGTTGCTTAAGGGACAAATATTCACCCCTCCACTTT. Complete variable domain (other parts from reference TRBV19 and TRBJ1-6): DGGITQSPKYLFRKEGQNVTLSCEQNLNHDAMYWYRQDPGQGLRLIYYSQIVNDFQKGDIAEGYSVSREKKESFPLTVTSAQKNPTAFYLCASCLRDKYSPLHFGNGTRLTVT.

This chain uses TRBV9 with TRBJ1-3; D is possibly TRBD1 (5 bases). The germline V gene has CDR1 SGDLS and CDR2 YYNGEE. The V end lost 0 bases, the J end lost 5 bases, and 18 bases lay between the germline ends. This CDR3 has 17 residues. The chain's CDR3 is CASSVVGAADVRNTIYF. The CDR3 DNA sequence: TGTGCCAGCAGCGTAGTAGGGGCGGCAGACGTTAGAAACACCATATATTTT.

V and J are TRBV11-2 and TRBJ1-6; 7 bases are shared with TRBD1. The CDR3 sequence is 14 residues long. V lost 2 bases, J lost 8 bases, and 3 bases stayed unmatched. From germline, CDR1 is SGHAT and CDR2 FQNNGV. The CDR3 protein is CASSLSGTDSPLHF. CDR3 nucleotides: TGTGCCAGCAGCTTATCTGGGACAGATTCACCCCTCCACTTT.

This sequence joins TRBV30 and TRBJ1-5; D call uncertain. V gave up 3 bases and J gave up 4 bases, with 13 bases separating them. This CDR3 is 14 amino acids long. Germline CDR1 reads GTSNPN; CDR2 reads SVGIG (reference sequence). The CDR3 loop is CAWSKTGGNQPQHF. CDR3 DNA sequence: TGTGCCTGGAGCAAGACGGGCGGGAATCAGCCCCAGCATTTT.

V is TRBV5-5 and J is TRBJ1-4; perhaps TRBD1 as D (6 bases). The CDR3 sequence is 14 residues long. V shed 1 base and J shed 7 bases, with 11 bases lying between them. Germline loops: CDR1 SGHKS, CDR2 YYEKEE (reference sequence). The chain's CDR3 is CASSLTGWGEKLFF. The DNA for the CDR3 is TGTGCCAGCAGCTTGACAGGGTGGGGTGAAAAACTGTTTTTT. Drawing the rest from reference TRBV5-5 and TRBJ1-4, the complete variable domain is DAGVTQSPTHLIKTRGQQVTLRCSPISGHKSVSWYQQVLGQGPQFIFQYYEKEERGRGNFPDRFSARQFPNYSSELNVNALLLGDSALYLCASSLTGWGEKLFFGSGTQLSVL.

This clone was recorded a few times. This chain joins TRBV6-5 and TRBJ1-3; 8 bases line up with TRBD1. V shed 6 bases, J shed 3 bases, and the junction held 4 bases outside the gene matches. The CDR3 covers 14 residues. Germline loops: CDR1 MNHEY, CDR2 SVGAGI. The CDR3 coding sequence is TGTGCCAGCAGCAACAGGGGGTATGGAAACACCATATATTTT. Translating gives CASSNRGYGNTIYF.

The chain joins TRBV20-1 to TRBJ1-1; D gene uncertain. Trimming left V 7 bases short and J 5 bases short, with 11 bases between. From germline, CDR1 is DFQATT and CDR2 SNEGSKA (reference sequence). The CDR3 extends over 11 amino acids. Written as DNA, the CDR3 is TGCAGTGGGTCGATAGAGACTGAAGCTTTCTTT. Translated: CSGSIETEAFF.

This chain joins TRBV18 and TRBJ2-3, with D tentatively TRBD2 (6 bases). From germline, CDR1 is KGHSH and CDR2 LQKENI. V lost 0 bases, J lost 0 bases, and 10 bases lay in between. CDR3 length: 16 amino acids. DNA of the CDR3: TGTGCCAGCTCACCACCCCTAGCGACGAGCACAGATACGCAGTATTTT. Its translation is CASSPPLATSTDTQYF.

The chain couples TRBV7-6 to TRBJ2-5; weak D call: TRBD1 (6 bases). The CDR3 sequence is 14 residues long. CDR1 SGHVS and CDR2 FNYEAQ come from the germline V gene. The V and J ends lost 7 bases and 5 bases respectively, with 17 bases between them. The CDR3 reads CASTQTQGLETQYF. CDR3 nucleotide sequence: TGTGCCAGCACCCAAACCCAGGGGTTGGAGACCCAGTACTTC.